This TCR beta chain emerged from a study of monozygotic twins with inflammatory bowel disease. Added by template switching were UMIs that each held a 6-nucleotide sample barcode. With the 5' RACE reads reprocessed, TCRdb shows one record per CDR3 protein and no DNA. This sample carries 200,000 to 250,000 distinct CDR3 sequences, with roughly 7.5% going to the ten biggest clones. CDR1 SGHTA and CDR2 FQGTGA come from the germline V gene. The CDR3 covers 15 residues. Blood was drawn once per donor, and each sample measured approximately 2.4 ml. Input material: blood. This TCR was recovered from a human donor with ulcerative colitis or Crohn's disease, or a healthy co-twin of an affected twin (not recorded which). J is TRBJ1-1 and V is TRBV7-3; TCRdb reports TRBD1, a call that lacks DNA to check it against. The CDR3 protein is CASSLGGYSPTEAFF.